This T cell receptor (beta chain) was captured by sequencing in a study of T cell clones after liver transplantation. Study-wide background: Post-transplant blood was tracked for graft-donor-reactive T cell clones identified in a pre-transplant mixed lymphocyte reaction. Standard immunosuppression, with no induction, continued until 12-24 months after transplant. Three of eight recipients were HCV-positive; others had non-autoimmune, non-viral indications. Study-wide results and caveats: Low donor cell numbers restricted donor-reactive repertoire measurement in a couple of subjects.

The sample holds one count of this clone. The antigen is not known. The same CDR3 is also encoded by other DNA sequences in this sample. Trimming took off 8 bases at V and 7 bases at J, with 17 bases between the two ends. The CDR3 is made up of 14 amino acids. Germline V gene sequence: CDR1 SGHNT, CDR2 YENEEA. The method was immunoSEQ multiplex PCR; TCRdb's version includes in-frame clones alone and lacks a portion of them. Among around 30,000 clones listed, around 94% were seen once. The sequence derives from a human patient who received a liver transplant. Some of these T cells may belong to the graft donor. The chain has TRBV11-3 and TRBJ2-2, with D possibly matching TRBD1 (6 bases). The sequenced sample was CD8+ T cells from blood, obtained 12 months after liver transplant. The CDR3: CASGGEGRIGELFF. The CDR3 nucleotides read TGTGCCAGCGGGGGCGAGGGGCGGATCGGGGAGCTGTTTTTT.